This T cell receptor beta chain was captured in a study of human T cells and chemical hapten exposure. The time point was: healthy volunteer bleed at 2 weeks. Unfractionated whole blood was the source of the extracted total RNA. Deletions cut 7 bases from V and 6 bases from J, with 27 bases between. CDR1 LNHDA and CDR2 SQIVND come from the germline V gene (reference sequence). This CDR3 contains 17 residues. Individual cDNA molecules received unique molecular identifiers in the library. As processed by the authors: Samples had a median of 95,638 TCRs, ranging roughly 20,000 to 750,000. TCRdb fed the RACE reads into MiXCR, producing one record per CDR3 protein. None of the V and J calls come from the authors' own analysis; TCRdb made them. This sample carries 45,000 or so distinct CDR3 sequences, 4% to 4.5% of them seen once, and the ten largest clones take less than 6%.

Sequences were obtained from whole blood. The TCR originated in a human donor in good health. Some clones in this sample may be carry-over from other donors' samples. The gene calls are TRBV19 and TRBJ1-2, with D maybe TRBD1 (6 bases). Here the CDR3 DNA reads TGTGCCAGTACCTCGACAGGACCTCCCCCCCGGCGGGATGGCTACACCTTC. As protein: CASTSTGPPPRRDGYTF.